This T cell receptor (beta chain) emerged from a study of CD8 T cells in Susac syndrome. The CDR3 spans 16 residues. The germline V and J ends were trimmed by 6 bases and 7 bases, with 22 bases remaining between them. TCR beta from blood CD8+ and CD4+ T cells was sequenced. The multiple sclerosis controls, all treatment-naive patients, had relapsing-remitting disease that was stable or active. Negative isolation was used for CD8+ and CD4+ T cells, and FACS enrichment was applied to TEMRA cells. Reverse transcription of about 0.45 to 1 ug RNA was performed with random hexamers. The immunoSEQ assay covered 54 Vbeta and 13 Jbeta segments for CDR3. TCRdb reanalysed the immunoSEQ multiplex PCR reads using MiXCR and keeps one entry per CDR3 protein. The sample records approximately 200,000 distinct CDR3 sequences, about 96% being singletons.

The source is a human donor with multiple sclerosis. The sample was CD4+ T cells from PBMCs. This chain links TRBV12-3 or TRBV12-4 with TRBJ2-1; the D call may be TRBD1 or TRBD2 (7 bases each). The CDR3 DNA sequence: TGTGCCAGCAGCCTCAGGGGGGGGGCGACGAAGAATGAGCAGTTCTTC. This gives the protein CASSLRGGATKNEQFF.